This T cell receptor beta chain emerged from a study of cytomegalovirus exposure and HLA in healthy donors. Note on this clone: Other nucleotide sequences in the sample specify the same CDR3.

Only in-frame clones appear in the TCRdb table, and some are missing; sequencing was by immunoSEQ multiplex PCR. The top ten clones hold 1.4% of a sample with 150,000 to 200,000 clones, more than 75% of them seen once. The CDR3 contains 14 residues. Germline V gives CDR1 MNHEY, CDR2 SVGAGI. With 5 bases clipped from V and 3 bases from J, the junction kept 6 bases outside the gene matches. The material sequenced was PBMCs. This chain links TRBV6-5 with TRBJ1-2, with 7 bases matching TRBD1. This receptor was identified in a woman aged 25 to 45 in good health and CMV-seronegative. The CDR3: CASSRRTGDYGYTF. CDR3 nucleotides: TGTGCCAGCAGTCGCCGAACAGGGGACTATGGCTACACCTTC.